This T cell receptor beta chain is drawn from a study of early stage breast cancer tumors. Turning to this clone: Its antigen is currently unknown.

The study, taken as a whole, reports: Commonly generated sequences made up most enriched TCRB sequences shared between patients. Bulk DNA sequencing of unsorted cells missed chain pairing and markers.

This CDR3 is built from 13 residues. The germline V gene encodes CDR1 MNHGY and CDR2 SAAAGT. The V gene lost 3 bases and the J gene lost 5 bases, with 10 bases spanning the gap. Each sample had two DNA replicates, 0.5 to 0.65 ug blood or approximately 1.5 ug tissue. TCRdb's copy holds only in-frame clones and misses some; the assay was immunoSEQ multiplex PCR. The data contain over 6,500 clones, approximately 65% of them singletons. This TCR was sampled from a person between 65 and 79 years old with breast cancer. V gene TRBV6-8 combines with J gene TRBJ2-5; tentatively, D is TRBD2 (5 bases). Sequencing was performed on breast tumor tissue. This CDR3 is CASSYGWRETQYF. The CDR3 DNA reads TGTGCCAGCAGTTATGGCTGGAGGGAGACCCAGTACTTC.